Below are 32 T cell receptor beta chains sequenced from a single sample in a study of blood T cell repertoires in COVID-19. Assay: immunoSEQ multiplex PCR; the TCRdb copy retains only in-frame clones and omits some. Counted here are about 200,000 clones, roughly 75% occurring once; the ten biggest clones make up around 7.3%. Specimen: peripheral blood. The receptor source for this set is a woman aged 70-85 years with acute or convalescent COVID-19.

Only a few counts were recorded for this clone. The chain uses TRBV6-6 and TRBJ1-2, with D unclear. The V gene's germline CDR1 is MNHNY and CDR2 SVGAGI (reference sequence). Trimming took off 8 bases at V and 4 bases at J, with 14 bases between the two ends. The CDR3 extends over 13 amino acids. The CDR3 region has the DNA TGTGCCAGCGCAGCCCTACAGCTCTATGGCTACACCTTC. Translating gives CASAALQLYGYTF.

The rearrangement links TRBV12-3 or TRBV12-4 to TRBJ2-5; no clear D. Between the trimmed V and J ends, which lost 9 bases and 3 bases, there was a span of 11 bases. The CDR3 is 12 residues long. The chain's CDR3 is CASRLGKETQYF. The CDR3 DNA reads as TGTGCCAGTAGGTTGGGCAAAGAGACCCAGTACTTC.

The CDR3 DNA is TGTGCCAGCAGCTTAGCGCTAAGAGAGCAGTACTTC. Its translation: CASSLALREQYF. This chain joins TRBV11-1 and TRBJ2-7; no clear D. CDR1 and CDR2 (germline): SGHAT, FQDESV (reference sequence). The V gene lost 0 bases and the J gene lost 7 bases, with 7 bases spanning the gap. The CDR3 totals 12 residues.

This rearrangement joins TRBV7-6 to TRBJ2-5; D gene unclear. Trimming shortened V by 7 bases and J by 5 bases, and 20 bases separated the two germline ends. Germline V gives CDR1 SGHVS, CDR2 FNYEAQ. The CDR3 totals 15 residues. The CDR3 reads CASTLNPSVFETQYF. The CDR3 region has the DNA TGTGCCAGCACCCTCAACCCCAGCGTTTTTGAGACCCAGTACTTC.

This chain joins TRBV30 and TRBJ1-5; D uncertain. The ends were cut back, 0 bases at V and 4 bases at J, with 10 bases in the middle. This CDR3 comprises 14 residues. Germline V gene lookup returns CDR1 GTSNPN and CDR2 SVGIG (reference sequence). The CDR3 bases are TGTGCCTGGAGTGTGGCAGGCTTGAATCAGCCCCAGCATTTT. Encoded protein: CAWSVAGLNQPQHF.

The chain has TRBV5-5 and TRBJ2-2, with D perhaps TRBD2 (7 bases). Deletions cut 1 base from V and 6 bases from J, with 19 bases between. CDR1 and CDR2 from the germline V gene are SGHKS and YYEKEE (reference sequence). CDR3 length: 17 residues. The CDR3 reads CASSLRYRGAEAGELFF. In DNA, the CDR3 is TGTGCCAGCAGCTTGAGGTACCGGGGGGCCGAGGCCGGGGAGCTGTTTTTT.

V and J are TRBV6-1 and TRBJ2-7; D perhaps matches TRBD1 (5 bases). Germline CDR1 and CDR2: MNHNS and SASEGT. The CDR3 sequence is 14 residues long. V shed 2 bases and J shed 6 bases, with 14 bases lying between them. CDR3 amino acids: CASSETGSTGEQYF. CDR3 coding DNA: TGTGCCAGCAGTGAAACAGGTTCGACGGGCGAGCAGTACTTC.

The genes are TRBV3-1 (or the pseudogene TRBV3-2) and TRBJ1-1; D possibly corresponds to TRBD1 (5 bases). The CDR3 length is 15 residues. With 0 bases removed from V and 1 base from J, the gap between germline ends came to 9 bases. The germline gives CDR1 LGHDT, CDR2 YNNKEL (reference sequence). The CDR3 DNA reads TGTGCCAGCAGCCAAGAGGGGGGAGGGAACACTGAAGCTTTCTTT. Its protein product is CASSQEGGGNTEAFF.

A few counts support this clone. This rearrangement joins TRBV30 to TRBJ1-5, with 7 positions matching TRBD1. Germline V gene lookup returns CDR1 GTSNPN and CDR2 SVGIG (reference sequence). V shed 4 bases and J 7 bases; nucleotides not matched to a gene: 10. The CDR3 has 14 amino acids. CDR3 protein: CAWNPEGAGQPQHF. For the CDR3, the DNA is TGTGCCTGGAATCCCGAGGGGGCTGGACAGCCCCAGCATTTT.

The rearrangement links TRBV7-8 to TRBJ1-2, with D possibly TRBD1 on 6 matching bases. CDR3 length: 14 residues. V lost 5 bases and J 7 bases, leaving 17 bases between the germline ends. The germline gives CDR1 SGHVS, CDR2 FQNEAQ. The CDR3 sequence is CASSPSGGASGYTF. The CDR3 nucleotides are TGTGCCAGCAGCCCCAGTGGGGGGGCAAGTGGCTACACCTTC.

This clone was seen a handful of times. The CDR3 DNA reads as TGTGCCAGCAGTGAAAGGGGCGCCGGGGAGCTGTTTTTT. Translating gives CASSERGAGELFF. The gene calls are TRBV2 and TRBJ2-2, with D possibly being TRBD1 (5 bases). The CDR3 is 13 amino acids. The germline V and J ends were trimmed by 2 bases and 6 bases, with 7 bases remaining between them. Germline lookup yields CDR1 SNHLY and CDR2 FYNNEI.

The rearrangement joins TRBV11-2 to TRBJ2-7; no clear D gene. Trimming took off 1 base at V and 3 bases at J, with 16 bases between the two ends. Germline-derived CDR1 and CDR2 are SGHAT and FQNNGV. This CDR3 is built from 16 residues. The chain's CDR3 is CASSLGSGPSRYEQYV. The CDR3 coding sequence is TGTGCCAGCAGCTTAGGCAGTGGGCCCTCCCGCTACGAGCAGTACGTC.

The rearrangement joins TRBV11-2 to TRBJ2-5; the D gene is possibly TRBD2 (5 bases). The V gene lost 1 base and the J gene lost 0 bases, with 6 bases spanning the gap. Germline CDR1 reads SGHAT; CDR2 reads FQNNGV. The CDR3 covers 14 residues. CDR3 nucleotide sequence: TGTGCCAGCAGCTTAGTGGACTACCAAGAGACCCAGTACTTC. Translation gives CASSLVDYQETQYF.

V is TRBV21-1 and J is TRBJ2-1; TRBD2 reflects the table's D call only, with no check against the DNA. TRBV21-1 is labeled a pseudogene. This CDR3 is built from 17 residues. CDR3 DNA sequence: TGTGCCAGCAGCAAAGTTAGCGGGGGGGTCTCCTACAATGAGCAGTTCTTC. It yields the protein CASSKVSGGVSYNEQFF.

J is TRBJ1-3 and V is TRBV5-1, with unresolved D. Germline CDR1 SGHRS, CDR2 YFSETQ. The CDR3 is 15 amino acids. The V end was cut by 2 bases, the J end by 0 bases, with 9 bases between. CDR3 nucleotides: TGCGCCAGCAGCTTCGGCGGTCCCTCTGGAAACACCATATATTTT. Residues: CASSFGGPSGNTIYF.

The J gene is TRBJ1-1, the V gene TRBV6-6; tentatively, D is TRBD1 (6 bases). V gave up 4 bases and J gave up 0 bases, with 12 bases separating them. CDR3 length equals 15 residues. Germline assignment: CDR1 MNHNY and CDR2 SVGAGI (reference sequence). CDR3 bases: TGTGCCAGCAGTTCACATGACAGGTTGAACACTGAAGCTTTCTTT. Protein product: CASSSHDRLNTEAFF.

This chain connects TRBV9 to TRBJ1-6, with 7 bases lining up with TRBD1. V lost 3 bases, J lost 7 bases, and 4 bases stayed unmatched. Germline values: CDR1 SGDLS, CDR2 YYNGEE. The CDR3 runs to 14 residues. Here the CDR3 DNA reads TGTGCCAGCAGCGAAGGACAGGTCAATTCACCCCTCCACTTT. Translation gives CASSEGQVNSPLHF.

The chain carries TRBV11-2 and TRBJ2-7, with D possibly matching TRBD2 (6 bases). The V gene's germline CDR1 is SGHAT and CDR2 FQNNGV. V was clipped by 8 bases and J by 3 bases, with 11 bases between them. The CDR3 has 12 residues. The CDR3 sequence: CASGLNSYEQYV. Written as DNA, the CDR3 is TGTGCCAGCGGACTAAACAGCTACGAGCAGTACGTC.

The CDR3 loop is CASSIPDRDEQYF. The CDR3 DNA sequence: TGTGCCAGCAGCATACCGGACAGAGACGAGCAGTACTTC. This chain links TRBV7-9 with TRBJ2-7, with D possibly being TRBD1 (6 bases). The germline V and J ends were trimmed by 5 bases and 5 bases, with 13 bases remaining between them. CDR1 is SEHNR and CDR2 is FQNEAQ in the germline V gene (reference sequence). The CDR3 is 13 amino acids.

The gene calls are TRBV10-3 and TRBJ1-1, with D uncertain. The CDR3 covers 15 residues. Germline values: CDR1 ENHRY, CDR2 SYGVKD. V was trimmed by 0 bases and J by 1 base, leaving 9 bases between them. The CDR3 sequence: CAISESQFGNTEAFF. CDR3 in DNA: TGTGCCATCAGTGAGTCGCAGTTTGGGAACACTGAAGCTTTCTTT.

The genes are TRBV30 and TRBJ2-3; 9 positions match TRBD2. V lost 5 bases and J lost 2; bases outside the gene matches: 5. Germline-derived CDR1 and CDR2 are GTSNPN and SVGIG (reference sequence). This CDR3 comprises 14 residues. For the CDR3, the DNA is TGTGCCTGGCAGCGGGGGGAATTCACAGATACGCAGTATTTT. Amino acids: CAWQRGEFTDTQYF.

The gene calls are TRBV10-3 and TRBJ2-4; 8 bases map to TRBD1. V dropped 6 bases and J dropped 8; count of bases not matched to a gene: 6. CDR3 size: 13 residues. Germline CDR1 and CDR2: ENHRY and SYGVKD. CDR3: CAIRDRDQDIQYF. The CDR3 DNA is TGTGCCATCAGGGACAGGGATCAGGACATTCAGTACTTC.

The CDR3 sequence: CASSYLTGGNEKLFF. Written as DNA, the CDR3 is TGTGCCAGCAGCTACCTGACAGGGGGTAATGAAAAACTGTTTTTT. This sequence joins TRBV5-6 and TRBJ1-4; 9 nucleotides align to TRBD1. Germline CDR1 SGHDT, CDR2 YYEEEE. CDR3 length: 15 amino acids. V trimming: 3 bases; J trimming: 4 bases; junction bases outside the gene matches: 4.

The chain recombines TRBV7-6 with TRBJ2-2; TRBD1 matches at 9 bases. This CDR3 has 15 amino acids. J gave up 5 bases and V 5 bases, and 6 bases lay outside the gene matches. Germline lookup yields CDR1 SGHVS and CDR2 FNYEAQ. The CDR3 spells CASSTGGFGTGELFF. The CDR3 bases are TGTGCCAGCAGCACAGGGGGCTTTGGAACCGGGGAGCTGTTTTTT.

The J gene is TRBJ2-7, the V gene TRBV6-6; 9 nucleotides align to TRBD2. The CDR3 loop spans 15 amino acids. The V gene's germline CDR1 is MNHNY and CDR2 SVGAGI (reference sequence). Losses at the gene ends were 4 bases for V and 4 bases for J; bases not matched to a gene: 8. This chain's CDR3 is CASSSYQRGDYEQYV. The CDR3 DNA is TGTGCCAGCAGTTCCTACCAGCGGGGGGATTACGAGCAGTACGTC.

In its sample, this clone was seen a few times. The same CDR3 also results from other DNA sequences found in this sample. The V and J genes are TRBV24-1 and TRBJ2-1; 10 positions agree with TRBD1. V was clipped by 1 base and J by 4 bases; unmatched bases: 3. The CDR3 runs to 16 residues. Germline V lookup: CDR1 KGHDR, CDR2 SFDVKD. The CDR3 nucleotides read TGTGCCACCAGTGATTTCGGACAGGGGGGATACAATGAGCAGTTCTTC. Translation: CATSDFGQGGYNEQFF.

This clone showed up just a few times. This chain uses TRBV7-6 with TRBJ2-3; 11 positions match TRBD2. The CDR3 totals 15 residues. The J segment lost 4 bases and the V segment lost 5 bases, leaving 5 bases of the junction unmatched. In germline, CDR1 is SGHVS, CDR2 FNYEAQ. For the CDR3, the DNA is TGTGCCAGCAGCCCTAAACTAGCGGGAGCAGATACGCAGTATTTT. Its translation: CASSPKLAGADTQYF. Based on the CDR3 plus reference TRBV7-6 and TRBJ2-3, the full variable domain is GAGVSQSPRYKVTKRGQDVALRCDPISGHVSLYWYRQALGQGPEFLTYFNYEAQQDKSGLPNDRFSAERPEGSISTLTIQRTEQRDSAMYRCASSPKLAGADTQYFGPGTRLTVL.

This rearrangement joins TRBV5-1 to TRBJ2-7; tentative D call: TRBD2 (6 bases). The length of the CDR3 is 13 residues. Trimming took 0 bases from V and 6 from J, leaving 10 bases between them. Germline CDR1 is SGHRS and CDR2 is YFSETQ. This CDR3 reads CASSLAGRGEQYF. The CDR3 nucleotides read TGCGCCAGCAGCTTGGCGGGGCGGGGCGAGCAGTACTTC.

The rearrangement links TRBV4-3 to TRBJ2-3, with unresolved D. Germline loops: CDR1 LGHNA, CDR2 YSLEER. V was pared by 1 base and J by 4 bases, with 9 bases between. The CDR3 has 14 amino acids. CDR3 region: CASSQVFSSDTQYF. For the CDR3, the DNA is TGCGCCAGCAGCCAAGTTTTTTCCTCAGATACGCAGTATTTT.

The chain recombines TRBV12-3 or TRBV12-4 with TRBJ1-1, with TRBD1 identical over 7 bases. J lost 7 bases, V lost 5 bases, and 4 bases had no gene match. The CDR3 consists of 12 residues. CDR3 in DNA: TGTGCCAGCAGTATGGGACAGAGTGAAGCTTTCTTT. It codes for CASSMGQSEAFF.

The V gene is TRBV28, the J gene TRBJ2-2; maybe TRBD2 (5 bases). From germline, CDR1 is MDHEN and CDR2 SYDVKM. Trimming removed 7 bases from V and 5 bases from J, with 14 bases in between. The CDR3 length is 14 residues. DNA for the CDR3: TGTGCCAGCACTCTGGACGGACTTACCGGGGAGCTGTTTTTT. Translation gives CASTLDGLTGELFF.

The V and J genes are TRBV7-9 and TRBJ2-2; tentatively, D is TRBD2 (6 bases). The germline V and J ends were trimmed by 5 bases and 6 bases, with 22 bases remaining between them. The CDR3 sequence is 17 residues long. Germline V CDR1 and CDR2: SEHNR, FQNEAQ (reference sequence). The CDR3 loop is CASSPPPGVSGSGELFF. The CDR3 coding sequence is TGTGCCAGCAGCCCCCCCCCGGGGGTAAGTGGCTCCGGGGAGCTGTTTTTT.